This entry concerns a single TCR beta chain. What it binds is not known. The data are from a study of CD8 T cells in Susac syndrome. Broader study findings: As the study acknowledged, the number of individuals in its TCR sequencing and HLA analysis was relatively small.

TEMRA cells were enriched by FACS, while CD8+ and CD4+ T cells were obtained through a negative isolation that was performed magnetically. RNA totalling about 0.45 to 1 ug underwent reverse transcription with random hexamers. The amplification used immunoSEQ multiplex PCR on TCR beta CDR3; it spanned 54 Vbeta and 13 Jbeta. TCRdb fed the immunoSEQ multiplex PCR reads into MiXCR, producing one record per CDR3 protein. The data contain about 430,000 distinct CDR3 sequences, approximately 85% of them singletons. This CDR3 is built from 19 residues. The V end lost 6 bases, the J end lost 0 bases, and 26 bases lay between the germline ends. Looked up from germline, CDR1 is MNHNS and CDR2 is SASEGT.

The sample consisted of CD8+ T cells from PBMCs. The chain is built from TRBV6-1 and TRBJ1-1; D gene uncertain. This receptor was obtained from a human donor with multiple sclerosis. The CDR3 loop reads CASSHWVLVLAYMNTEAFF. The CDR3 nucleotides read TGTGCCAGCAGCCACTGGGTTCTGGTCTTGGCGTACATGAACACTGAAGCTTTCTTT.